What follows are 4 T cell receptor beta chains derived from one specimen sequenced in a study of blood T cell repertoires in COVID-19 (TCRdb year 2020). Library generation was performed with the immunoSEQ multiplex PCR assay. The table comes from immuneACCESS by way of TCRdb, which keeps in-frame sequences with V and J called. Part of the clones is missing from these tables; in studies checked, under half for an unresolved V gene and the rest for unknown reasons. The sample data list about 46,000 clones, and about 86% of these were observed just once. The ten largest clones capture over 1% of the sample. The material sequenced was peripheral blood. These receptors came from a man aged 55 to 70 with acute or convalescent COVID-19.

This chain joins TRBV2 and TRBJ2-7; no definite D call. CDR1 SNHLY and CDR2 FYNNEI come from the germline V gene. Deletions cut 6 bases from V and 6 bases from J, with 6 bases between. This CDR3 has 10 residues. The CDR3 is CASRSFEQYF. The CDR3 DNA sequence: TGTGCCAGCAGGTCGTTCGAGCAGTACTTC.

The chain links TRBV7-2 to TRBJ2-2, with 9 positions matching TRBD2. The CDR3 is 15 amino acids. The junction had 3 bases not matched to a gene; V was cut back by 1 base and J by 6 bases. Germline CDR1 SGHTA, CDR2 FQGNSA. The CDR3 DNA follows: TGTGCCAGCAGCTTAGTAGCGGGAGAGGCCGGGGAGCTGTTTTTT. Amino acid sequence: CASSLVAGEAGELFF. The full variable domain, rest sourced from reference TRBV7-2 and TRBJ2-2, is GAGVSQSPSNKVTEKGKDVELRCDPISGHTALYWYRQSLGQGLEFLIYFQGNSAPDKSGLPSDRFSAERTGGSVSTLTIQRTQQEDSAVYLCASSLVAGEAGELFFGEGSRLTVL.

The V and J genes are TRBV10-3 and TRBJ1-5, with TRBD1 as a possible D gene (6 bases). This CDR3 contains 16 residues. Looked up from germline, CDR1 is ENHRY and CDR2 is SYGVKD. V was pared by 0 bases and J by 4 bases, with 13 bases between. The CDR3 loop is CAISESSPQGNQPQHF. CDR3 bases: TGTGCCATCAGTGAGTCAAGTCCGCAGGGGAATCAGCCCCAGCATTTT.

J is TRBJ1-2 and V is TRBV19; the match to TRBD1 covers 8 bases. Germline V CDR1 and CDR2: LNHDA, SQIVND (reference sequence). This CDR3 has 16 amino acids. V shed 4 bases, J shed 6 bases, and the junction held 13 bases outside the gene matches. CDR3 nucleotide sequence: TGTGCCAGTAGTACATCCGGGACAGGCGATTCGGATGGCTACACCTTC. Amino acid sequence: CASSTSGTGDSDGYTF.